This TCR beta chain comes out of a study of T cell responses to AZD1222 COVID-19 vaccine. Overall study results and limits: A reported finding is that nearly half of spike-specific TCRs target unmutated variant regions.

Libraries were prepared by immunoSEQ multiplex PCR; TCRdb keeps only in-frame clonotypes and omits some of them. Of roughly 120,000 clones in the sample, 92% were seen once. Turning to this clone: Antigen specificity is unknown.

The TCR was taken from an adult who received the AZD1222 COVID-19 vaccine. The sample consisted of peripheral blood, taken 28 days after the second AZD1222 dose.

The CDR3 spells CASDDDSGKRRGDEQYF. The CDR3 DNA follows: TGTGCCAGCGACGATGATAGCGGGAAGAGGAGAGGTGACGAGCAGTACTTC. The gene calls are TRBV2 and TRBJ2-7; 8 positions agree with TRBD2. V trimming: 8 bases; J trimming: 5 bases; junction bases outside the gene matches: 20. Germline CDR1 is SNHLY and CDR2 is FYNNEI. This CDR3 has 17 residues.